The clone carrying this T cell receptor (beta chain) was found a few times. Deletions cut 1 base from V and 6 bases from J, with 13 bases between. Germline V CDR1 and CDR2: SGHTA, FQGNSA. The CDR3 totals 15 residues. This entry is derived from a study of CD8+ T cells in alopecia areata. Study as a whole: Tofacitinib lasted 6 to 18 months, then 6 months off drug. Affected scalp percentage determined the severity score of treated patients.

After isolation, RNA underwent reverse transcription to generate cDNA as the sequencing template. Sequenced by immunoSEQ multiplex PCR; TCRdb stores in-frame clones only, minus some. Among 100,000 to 150,000 clones listed, 61% were seen once. Treatment defined: oral pan-JAK inhibitor, 5-10 mg twice daily. Both peripheral blood and punch biopsies of lesional scalp skin were obtained from patients who had alopecia areata. The chain combines TRBV7-2 with TRBJ1-5; possible D gene TRBD1, 5 bases. The clonotype was recovered from a human donor with alopecia areata. Sample: CD4+ T cells sorted from blood, taken at week 4, from a patient treated with tofacitinib. For the CDR3, the DNA is TGTGCCAGCAGCTTAGACGGGGGGATCGGTCAGCCCCAGCATTTT. Its translation is CASSLDGGIGQPQHF.